The TCR beta chain described here comes from a study of OX40 agonist ivuxolimab in advanced cancers. At the level of the study: Partial responses occurred in Three dose-escalation patients, one with hepatocellular carcinoma and two with cutaneous melanoma. Study-level findings and limits: Clonal expansion from baseline to week 6 occurred in both CD4+ and CD8+ T cells.

The V end was cut by 1 base, the J end by 1 base, with 8 bases between. This CDR3 region has 15 residues. Germline CDR1 SGHKS, CDR2 YYEKEE (reference sequence). Clones were read by immunoSEQ multiplex PCR, and TCRdb kept only the in-frame ones, dropping some. The top ten clones hold roughly 2.6% of a sample with 70,000 to 95,000 clones, under 95% of them seen once. Notes on this clone: The antigen is not known.

The origin of this receptor is an adult with an advanced solid tumor such as melanoma, head and neck, liver or kidney cancer. The sequences come from CD4+ or CD8+ T cells sorted from blood, collected in a trial of the OX40 agonist ivuxolimab. This chain joins TRBV5-5 and TRBJ2-2; no firm D call. As DNA, the CDR3 is TGTGCCAGCAGCTTGTATGTCGGGAACACCGGGGAGCTGTTTTTT. Translated, it gives CASSLYVGNTGELFF.